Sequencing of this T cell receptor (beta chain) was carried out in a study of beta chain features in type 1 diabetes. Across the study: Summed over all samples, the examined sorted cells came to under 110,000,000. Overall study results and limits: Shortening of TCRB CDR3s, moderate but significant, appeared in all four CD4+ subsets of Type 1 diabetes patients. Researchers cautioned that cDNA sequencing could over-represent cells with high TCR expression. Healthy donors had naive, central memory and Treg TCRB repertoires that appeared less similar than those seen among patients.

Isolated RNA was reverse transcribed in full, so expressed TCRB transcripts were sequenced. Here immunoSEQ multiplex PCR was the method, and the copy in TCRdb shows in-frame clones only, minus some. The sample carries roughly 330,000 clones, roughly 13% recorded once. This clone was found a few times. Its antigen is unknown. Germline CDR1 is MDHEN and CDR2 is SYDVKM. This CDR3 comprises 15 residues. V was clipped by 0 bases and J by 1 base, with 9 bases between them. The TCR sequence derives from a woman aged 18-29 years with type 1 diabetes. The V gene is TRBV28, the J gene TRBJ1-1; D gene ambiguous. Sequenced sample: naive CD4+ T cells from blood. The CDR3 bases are TGTGCCAGCAGTTTATGGGGCAGTGGGAACACTGAAGCTTTCTTT. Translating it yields CASSLWGSGNTEAFF.